A single sample gave rise to the 18 T cell receptor beta chains below, sequenced in a study of PD-1 blockade in classical Hodgkin lymphoma. Every patient experienced relapse after autologous stem cell transplantation, and brentuximab vedotin exposure varied. The data were produced by immunoSEQ multiplex PCR, yet TCRdb's version contains in-frame clones alone and is incomplete. The data contain some 45,000 clones, about 88% of them seen just once; the ten biggest clones take up approximately 9.1%. The input for sequencing was peripheral blood mononuclear cells (PBMCs), taken at baseline. These receptors all stem from a human donor with classical Hodgkin lymphoma.

The V call is TRBV6-5, the J call TRBJ2-7, with 8 bases lining up with TRBD2. The CDR3 is 14 residues long. Germline trimming cut 4 bases from V and 6 bases from J; bases unmatched to any gene: 8. Germline V gene sequence: CDR1 MNHEY, CDR2 SVGAGI. This CDR3 reads CASSSTGGVGEQYF. The DNA for the CDR3 is TGTGCCAGCAGTTCTACGGGGGGGGTTGGCGAGCAGTACTTC.

The V and J genes are TRBV10-3 and TRBJ2-2; 8 bases map to TRBD2. Trimming cost V 7 bases and J 3 bases; bases outside gene matches: 7. This CDR3 is built from 15 residues. From germline, CDR1 is ENHRY and CDR2 SYGVKD. The CDR3 reads CAINGGRSDTGELFF. In nucleotides, the CDR3 is TGTGCCATCAATGGCGGGAGGTCGGACACCGGGGAGCTGTTTTTT.

CDR3 nucleotide sequence: TGTGCCAGTAGTATAGGGGGAGCGGGGGGTATTGAGCAGTTCTTC. Translated, it gives CASSIGGAGGIEQFF. The J gene is TRBJ2-1, the V gene TRBV19; 9 bases match TRBD2. Germline CDR1 is LNHDA and CDR2 is SQIVND (reference sequence). V lost 1 base, J lost 9 bases, and 7 bases stayed unmatched. The CDR3 covers 15 residues.

The chain combines TRBV5-6 with TRBJ2-3, with unresolved D. The CDR3 has 12 residues. From germline, CDR1 is SGHDT and CDR2 YYEEEE. Trimming pared 2 bases from V and 1 base from J, leaving 2 bases between. CDR3 sequence: CASSFGTDTQYF. The CDR3 bases are TGTGCCAGCAGCTTTGGCACAGATACGCAGTATTTT.

The chain joins TRBV7-3 to TRBJ2-5; D remains unclear. CDR3 size: 13 residues. The V end lost 5 bases, the J end lost 2 bases, and 9 bases lay between the germline ends. CDR1 and CDR2 from the germline V gene are SGHTA and FQGTGA. CDR3 DNA: TGTGCCAGCAGCCGACGCTATCAAGAGACCCAGTACTTC. Residues: CASSRRYQETQYF.

The chain recombines TRBV6-1 with TRBJ2-1; no clear D. There are 15 residues in the CDR3. Trimming removed 4 bases at V and 1 base at J, with 11 bases between. The germline V gene has CDR1 MNHNS and CDR2 SASEGT. CDR3 nucleotides: TGTGCCAGCAGTGCGAAACTGTATTCCTACAATGAGCAGTTCTTC. Translated: CASSAKLYSYNEQFF.

This chain joins TRBV28 and TRBJ1-1; D gene unclear. Trimming took 5 bases from V and 0 from J, leaving 22 bases between them. The CDR3 sequence is 18 residues long. CDR1 MDHEN and CDR2 SYDVKM come from the germline V gene. The CDR3 sequence: CASSRLIGPARMNTEAFF. The CDR3 DNA reads TGTGCCAGCAGTCGACTCATTGGGCCGGCCCGGATGAACACTGAAGCTTTCTTT.

The V gene is TRBV4-3, the J gene TRBJ1-2; D possibly corresponds to TRBD1 (6 bases). V was trimmed by 0 bases and J by 3 bases, leaving 23 bases between them. The CDR3 is 19 residues long. In germline, CDR1 is LGHNA, CDR2 YSLEER. CDR3 protein: CASSQDWVSGQPIDYGYTF. In DNA form, the CDR3 reads TGCGCCAGCAGCCAAGATTGGGTTAGCGGACAGCCTATCGACTATGGCTACACCTTC.

The chain uses TRBV5-1 and TRBJ2-7; D tentatively fits TRBD1 or TRBD2 (5 bases each). The length of the CDR3 is 14 residues. The germline V gene has CDR1 SGHRS and CDR2 YFSETQ. V lost 1 base to trimming and J lost 3 bases, with 11 bases between them. The CDR3 protein is CASSLRDPRYEQYF. DNA of the CDR3: TGCGCCAGCAGCTTGAGGGACCCACGCTACGAGCAGTACTTC.

The chain couples TRBV10-1 to TRBJ2-1; 8 bases fit TRBD2. Germline trimming cut 2 bases from V and 2 bases from J; bases unmatched to any gene: 2. The CDR3 has 15 residues. Per the germline V gene, CDR1 is WNHNN and CDR2 is SYGVQD (reference sequence). This chain's CDR3 is CASSETSGAYNEQFF. The DNA for the CDR3 is TGCGCCAGCAGTGAGACTAGCGGAGCCTACAATGAGCAGTTCTTC.

The chain has TRBV27 and TRBJ2-3; maybe TRBD2 (6 bases). The CDR3 runs 13 residues. Trimming took 6 bases from V and 8 from J, leaving 15 bases between them. CDR1 MNHEY and CDR2 SMNVEV come from the germline V gene (reference sequence). Written as DNA, the CDR3 is TGTGCCAGCAGAGCGTGGGTGGGGGGTACGCAGTATTTT. This translates into CASRAWVGGTQYF.

The DNA for the CDR3 is TGTGCCAGCAGTTTAGACACTTCCTACGAGCAGTACTTC. It yields the protein CASSLDTSYEQYF. This chain joins TRBV28 and TRBJ2-7; D is uncertain. The germline V gene has CDR1 MDHEN and CDR2 SYDVKM. V was trimmed by 2 bases and J by 1 base, leaving 6 bases between them. This CDR3 contains 13 residues.

This rearrangement joins TRBV11-2 to TRBJ2-7; D perhaps matches TRBD2 (6 bases). This CDR3 spans 16 amino acids. V was shortened by 4 bases and J by 2 bases, with 18 bases between the two germline ends. Per the germline V gene, CDR1 is SGHAT and CDR2 is FQNNGV. For the CDR3, the DNA is TGTGCCAGCAGCTCCGGGACTCAGGGAGGAACCTACGAGCAGTACTTC. It encodes CASSSGTQGGTYEQYF.

V is TRBV7-6 and J is TRBJ1-3, with unresolved D. The CDR3 has 14 residues. Germline lookup yields CDR1 SGHVS and CDR2 FNYEAQ. Trimming pared 10 bases from V and 6 bases from J, leaving 19 bases between. For the CDR3, the DNA is TGTGCCACCCGCCCCGAACCCACCTCAAACACCATATATTTT. Protein sequence: CATRPEPTSNTIYF.

The CDR3 nucleotides read TGTGCCAGCAGTTCCCGGGGGGAAACCTACAATGAGCAGTTCTTC. Translation gives CASSSRGETYNEQFF. This sequence joins TRBV6-5 and TRBJ2-1; 7 nucleotides match TRBD2. V was clipped by 4 bases and J by 2 bases; unmatched bases: 5. Germline V CDR1 and CDR2: MNHEY, SVGAGI. The CDR3 covers 15 residues.

The sample holds one count of this clone. The chain recombines TRBV4-2 with TRBJ2-1; TRBD2 agrees at 9 bases. The CDR3 loop spans 16 amino acids. Per germline, CDR1 LGHNA and CDR2 YNFKEQ. Trimming cost V 6 bases and J 7 bases; bases outside gene matches: 13. CDR3 in amino acids: CASSPVRREGLNEQFF. CDR3 DNA sequence: TGTGCCAGCAGTCCGGTGAGGCGGGAGGGCCTGAATGAGCAGTTCTTC.

V gene TRBV27 combines with J gene TRBJ2-1, with 8 bases fitting TRBD1. The CDR3 contains 15 residues. V lost 4 bases, J lost 4 bases, and 6 bases stayed unmatched. Germline V gene data show CDR1 as MNHEY and CDR2 as SMNVEV (reference sequence). CDR3 region: CASSYGDRLYNEQFF. DNA for the CDR3: TGTGCCAGCAGTTACGGGGACAGGTTATACAATGAGCAGTTCTTC.

This sequence joins TRBV10-3 and TRBJ2-7, with TRBD2 matching over 8 bases. The CDR3 runs to 15 residues. In germline, CDR1 is ENHRY, CDR2 SYGVKD. V was pared by 4 bases and J by 4 bases, with 9 bases of the junction left unmatched. CDR3 bases: TGTGCCATCAGTGGAACAGCGGGAGTACAATACGAGCAGTACTTC. It is translated as CAISGTAGVQYEQYF.